The clone carrying this T cell receptor (beta chain) was recorded only once. Antigen: not known. PCR was performed using 60 Vbeta and 13 Jbeta primers. Clones were read by immunoSEQ multiplex PCR, and TCRdb kept only the in-frame ones, dropping some. The sample comprises about 150,000 clones, 64% of which are singletons, and about 3% rests with the top ten. This record comes from a study of cytomegalovirus exposure and HLA in healthy donors. Study summary: T cells numbering 150 million to 200 million yielded 90 million to 140 million unique TCR beta sequences in an earlier analysis. Findings of the study overall: The study put 150 or so TCR beta chains on its list as cytomegalovirus-associated.

Healthy individuals who donated bone marrow served as the donors. The sample comprised PBMCs. This receptor was identified in a woman younger than 45 in good health and CMV-seropositive.

CDR3 coding DNA: TGCGCCAGCAGTCCCGACAGGGCAAGAGAAAAACTGTTTTTT. Its translation is CASSPDRAREKLFF. The chain couples TRBV10-1 to TRBJ1-4; TRBD1 matches 7 bases. Germline assignment: CDR1 WNHNN and CDR2 SYGVQD (reference sequence). The CDR3 contains 14 residues. Trimming removed 5 bases from V and 8 bases from J; junction bases left unmatched: 8.